Below are 10 T cell receptor beta chains sequenced from a single sample in a study of blood T cell repertoires in COVID-19. TCRdb's copy holds only in-frame clones and misses some; the assay was immunoSEQ multiplex PCR. The table lists a few hundred thousand clones, more than 70% of them singletons. Sequenced sample: peripheral blood. These receptors came from a man in his late teens or twenties who had recovered from COVID-19.

CDR3 region: CAFTTGSNSPLHF. Written as DNA, the CDR3 is TGTGCCTTTACGACAGGGAGTAATTCACCCCTCCACTTT. The rearrangement uses TRBV30 and TRBJ1-6; 7 positions match TRBD1. V was clipped by 7 bases and J by 6 bases; unmatched bases: 6. The germline V gene has CDR1 GTSNPN and CDR2 SVGIG (reference sequence). The CDR3 is 13 amino acids.

The chain employs TRBV7-3 and TRBJ2-1; D is possibly TRBD2 (5 bases). Germline CDR1 is SGHTA and CDR2 is FQGTGA. The CDR3 extends over 13 amino acids. V was shortened by 4 bases and J by 5 bases, with 9 bases between the two germline ends. In DNA form, the CDR3 reads TGTGCCAGCAGCTCGGGGTTAAACAATGAGCAGTTCTTC. Residues: CASSSGLNNEQFF.

The chain carries TRBV14 and TRBJ2-1; 7 nucleotides agree with TRBD2. This CDR3 is built from 18 residues. V dropped 0 bases and J dropped 4; count of bases not matched to a gene: 12. Germline V gene lookup returns CDR1 SGHDN and CDR2 FVKESK. The CDR3 region has the DNA TGTGCCAGCAGCCAAGATGTCACTAGCGCGGCCGTTTACAATGAGCAGTTCTTC. Its translation: CASSQDVTSAAVYNEQFF.

The V and J genes are TRBV14 and TRBJ2-1, with D maybe TRBD2 (5 bases). Germline V gene sequence: CDR1 SGHDN, CDR2 FVKESK. The CDR3 covers 17 residues. V lost 3 bases, J lost 0 bases, and 15 bases lay in between. CDR3 sequence (DNA): TGTGCCAGCAGCCACCTCAGCGGAGCGAGCTCCTACAATGAGCAGTTCTTC. This sequence encodes CASSHLSGASSYNEQFF.

The chain links TRBV4-1 to TRBJ1-3, with D hard to call. The CDR3 spans 12 residues. Per germline, CDR1 MGHRA and CDR2 YSYEKL. Trimming cost V 4 bases and J 7 bases, with 8 bases left between them. CDR3 sequence reads: CASSPMENTIYF. As DNA, the CDR3 is TGCGCCAGCAGCCCGATGGAGAACACCATATATTTT.

The rearrangement joins TRBV5-8 to TRBJ2-2; 10 bases match TRBD1. Germline values: CDR1 SGHTS, CDR2 YDEGEE. V was pared by 7 bases and J by 7 bases, with 7 bases of the junction left unmatched. The CDR3 is 14 amino acids. The CDR3 here is CASSGTGELGELFF. DNA for the CDR3: TGTGCCAGCTCCGGGACAGGGGAACTCGGGGAGCTGTTTTTT. The variable domain in full, with the rest retrieved from reference TRBV5-8 and TRBJ2-2, is EAGVTQSPTHLIKTRGQQATLRCSPISGHTSVYWYQQALGLGLQFLLWYDEGEERNRGNFPPRFSGRQFPNYSSELNVNALELEDSALYLCASSGTGELGELFFGEGSRLTVL.

The chain has TRBV13 and TRBJ2-3; 11 bases are a match to TRBD1. This CDR3 contains 16 residues. V dropped 6 bases and J dropped 2; count of bases not matched to a gene: 7. CDR1 and CDR2 from the germline V gene are PRHDT and FYEKMQ (reference sequence). CDR3 loop: CASRSRDRGSTDTQYF. The CDR3 DNA reads as TGTGCCAGCAGGTCCAGGGACAGGGGGTCCACAGATACGCAGTATTTT.

The chain has TRBV7-9 and TRBJ1-5, with TRBD1 matching over 9 bases. V dropped 5 bases and J dropped 4; count of bases not matched to a gene: 6. Germline V gene lookup returns CDR1 SEHNR and CDR2 FQNEAQ (reference sequence). The CDR3 consists of 15 residues. The CDR3 protein is CASSPGGQGNQPQHF. CDR3 nucleotides: TGTGCCAGCAGCCCGGGAGGACAGGGGAATCAGCCCCAGCATTTT.

This clone was counted only a few times. Other DNA sequences within the sample encode an identical CDR3. The gene calls are TRBV7-2 and TRBJ1-1; D is undetermined. Trimming took off 1 base at V and 2 bases at J, with 5 bases between the two ends. CDR1 and CDR2 from the germline V gene are SGHTA and FQGNSA. The CDR3 spans 13 residues. This chain's CDR3 is CASSLGENTEAFF. The CDR3 DNA follows: TGTGCCAGCAGCTTAGGAGAAAACACTGAAGCTTTCTTT.

The V call is TRBV7-3, the J call TRBJ2-2; 9 bases agree with TRBD1. Trimming cost V 2 bases and J 6 bases; bases outside gene matches: 1. The CDR3 loop spans 14 amino acids. CDR1 is SGHTA and CDR2 is FQGTGA in the germline V gene. The CDR3 DNA reads TGTGCCAGCAGCTTAGGGACAGGGCCCGGGGAGCTGTTTTTT. Amino acid sequence: CASSLGTGPGELFF.